Sequencing of this T cell receptor (beta chain) was carried out in a study of blood T cells in healthy people across ages. General study points: Researchers said unsorted PBMCs prevented a conclusive naive versus antigen-experienced comparison. When one million T cells were used, diversity estimates were thought to be underestimates.

Alongside a J-beta primer mix, a sample-barcoded 5' primer served in a second PCR lasting about 7 to 11 cycles. One entry per CDR3 protein results from TCRdb running MiXCR on the 5' RACE reads. The table records about 680,000 distinct CDR3 sequences, about 52% of them present only once. This clonotype was seen many times. The antigen is undetermined. The V end was cut by 5 bases, the J end by 3 bases, with 11 bases between. Looked up from germline, CDR1 is SQVTM and CDR2 is ANQGSEA. There are 12 residues in the CDR3. The TCR was taken from an older woman in good health. The rearrangement joins TRBV29-1 to TRBJ2-7; a possible D gene is TRBD2 (6 bases). The source material was blood. The DNA of the CDR3 is TGCAGCGTTCGGCGGGAATACTACGAGCAGTACTTC. This encodes CSVRREYYEQYF.